The clone carrying this T cell receptor (beta chain) has only one observation. Antigen specificity is unknown. Here immunoSEQ multiplex PCR was the method, and the copy in TCRdb shows in-frame clones only, minus some. The sample records about 70,000 clones, roughly 88% being singletons. The CDR3 is 15 residues long. Trimming took 0 bases from V and 2 from J, leaving 12 bases between them. CDR1 and CDR2 from the germline V gene are SGHNT and YYREEE (reference sequence). The sample belongs to a study of OX40 agonist ivuxolimab in advanced cancers. Overall study context: While on treatment, patients had intravenous ivuxolimab at 0.01 to 10 mg/kg every 2 weeks. One patient with hepatocellular carcinoma and two with cutaneous melanoma, three in all, had partial responses. General study findings and limits: Also showing low normalized T-cell clonal expansion were some of the nonresponders.

Sequenced here: CD4+ or CD8+ T cells sorted from blood, sampled in a trial of the OX40 agonist ivuxolimab. V is TRBV5-4 and J is TRBJ2-7; perhaps TRBD2 as D (5 bases). The clonotype comes from an adult with an advanced solid tumor such as melanoma, head and neck, liver or kidney cancer. CDR3 coding DNA: TGTGCCAGCAGCTTGGAGGTGGGAGAACCCTACGAGCAGTACTTC. Translating it yields CASSLEVGEPYEQYF.